This T cell receptor (beta chain) emerged from a study of T-cell reconstitution after alpha-beta-depleted transplantation in children. Ten or more counts support this clonotype. CDR3 size: 13 residues. V lost 4 bases and J lost 8, with 12 bases in between. Looked up from germline, CDR1 is SQVTM and CDR2 is ANQGSEA. This sample's TCRbeta library carried unique molecular identifier barcodes. MiXCR, run by TCRdb on the PCR reads, gives a single entry per CDR3 protein. The table records 250,000 to 350,000 distinct CDR3 sequences, 9.9% of them present only once. The source material was PBMCs from the stem cell graft donor, sampled from the stem cell graft. This chain joins TRBV29-1 and TRBJ1-6; unclear D gene. The clonotype originates from a human donor who donated a stem cell graft to a child with SCID. The CDR3 sequence is CSVASALDSPLHF. The CDR3 DNA follows: TGCAGCGTTGCATCCGCCTTGGATTCACCCCTCCACTTT.